This T cell receptor (beta chain) originates from a study of cytomegalovirus exposure and HLA in healthy donors. This CDR3 region has 13 residues. Germline V gene sequence: CDR1 SGHNT, CDR2 YENEEA. Between the trimmed V and J ends, which lost 3 bases and 4 bases, there was a span of 9 bases. Remarks on this clone: The identical CDR3 is also encoded by other nucleotide sequences in the sample.

The PCR ran on 60 Vbeta and 13 Jbeta primers. The table came from immunoSEQ multiplex PCR; TCRdb's copy has only in-frame clones and leaves some out. The sample totals about 170,000 clones. The origin of this receptor is a woman younger than 35 in good health and CMV-seropositive. The genes are TRBV11-3 and TRBJ1-1, with D maybe TRBD1 (6 bases). Material for sequencing was PBMCs. The CDR3 DNA reads TGTGCCAGCAGCTTGGGCAGGGGCACTGAAGCTTTCTTT. This translates into CASSLGRGTEAFF.